This TCR beta chain is drawn from a study of T cell changes during pregnancy in multiple sclerosis. The data were produced by immunoSEQ multiplex PCR, yet TCRdb's version contains in-frame clones alone and is incomplete. This table holds 30,000 to 40,000 clones, 94% found once. Sequenced here: CD4+ T cells from peripheral blood mononuclear cells, sampled in the second trimester of pregnancy. This TCR derives from a female donor with multiple sclerosis, enrolled in a pregnancy study.

In DNA, the CDR3 is TGTGCCAGCAGTCCCTACGGACAGGGAGGAAACACCATATATTTT. Its protein product is CASSPYGQGGNTIYF. The chain links TRBV27 to TRBJ1-3; 8 nucleotides match TRBD1. Germline values: CDR1 MNHEY, CDR2 SMNVEV (reference sequence). The trim removed 5 bases at V and 4 bases at J, leaving 7 bases unmatched. This CDR3 contains 15 residues.